A single sample gave rise to the 19 T cell receptor beta chains below, sequenced in a study of vaccination and CD4 T cells after COVID-19 (dated by TCRdb to the early 2020s). According to the study, the label for this sample's treatment or condition signals: roughly 11-day PBMC culture with coronavirus spike peptide pools or control peptides (ViraFEST assay). The protocol used for the library was PCR. Sequencing was carried out with an Illumina iSeq 100. DNA from cultured CD4+ T cells was subjected to TCR sequencing with the Oncomine TCR Beta short-read assay at the Johns Hopkins FTIC core. In-frame beta chains were kept once TCRdb had trimmed the public reads at Q25 with fastp and called clones with MiXCR. Each record represents a unique CDR3 protein, reported with the most common genes and DNA among its rows. The sample data list tens of thousands of distinct CDR3 sequences, and around 62% of these were observed just once. Approximately 7.8% of the sample lies in the top ten.

Their cognate antigens are unknown. Sequenced sample: CD4+ T cells from blood, cultured in vitro. Every receptor here comes from a human donor who had recovered from COVID-19.

This sequence joins TRBV7-2 and TRBJ2-3; no definite D call. Germline-derived CDR1 and CDR2 are SGHTA and FQGNSA. Trimming shortened V by 2 bases and J by 2 bases, and 14 bases separated the two germline ends. This CDR3 comprises 16 residues. The CDR3 sequence: CASSLTWWGNTDTQYF. In DNA, the CDR3 is TGTGCCAGCAGCTTAACTTGGTGGGGAAACACAGATACGCAGTATTTT.

V usage is TRBV6-5 and J usage is TRBJ2-2, with a weak D call TRBD2 (6 bases). Germline V lookup: CDR1 MNHEY, CDR2 SVGAGI. The V end was cut by 4 bases, the J end by 5 bases, with 14 bases between. The CDR3 sequence is 15 residues long. CDR3 in DNA: TGTGCCAGCAGTTTTCACGGGAGAGGGACCGGGGAGCTGTTTTTT. Protein product: CASSFHGRGTGELFF.

The chain links TRBV5-1 to TRBJ1-1, with a tentative D call TRBD1 (5 bases). The germline V gene has CDR1 SGHRS and CDR2 YFSETQ. V was pared by 3 bases and J by 4 bases, with 10 bases between. The CDR3 sequence is 13 residues long. CDR3 sequence reads: CASSYSGSTEAFF. The DNA for the CDR3 is TGCGCCAGCAGCTACTCAGGGAGCACTGAAGCTTTCTTT.

This clonotype was recorded a few times. This chain uses TRBV6-2 or TRBV6-3 with TRBJ1-2; 7 bases align to TRBD1. J was trimmed by 6 bases and V by 5 bases; bases with no gene match: 6. The germline gives CDR1 MNHEY, CDR2 SVGEGT. The CDR3 covers 13 residues. This chain's CDR3 is CASSRQGPHGYTF. The CDR3 DNA sequence: TGTGCCAGCAGTCGACAGGGACCCCATGGCTACACCTTC.

This clonotype ranks as medium-sized. The chain employs TRBV6-2 or TRBV6-3 and TRBJ2-5; D call uncertain. Trimming stripped 6 bases from V and 9 bases from J, with 20 bases between. The CDR3 totals 14 residues. Germline values: CDR1 MNHEY, CDR2 SVGEGT. For the CDR3, the DNA is TGTGCCAGCAGATCAACGCGAACTAAGCTCTCCCAGTACTTC. The encoded protein is CASRSTRTKLSQYF.

The chain joins TRBV7-6 to TRBJ2-7, with 9 bases fitting TRBD2. The CDR3 totals 15 residues. V shed 1 base, J shed 2 bases, and the junction held 3 bases outside the gene matches. CDR1 and CDR2 from the germline V gene are SGHVS and FNYEAQ. The CDR3 region has the DNA TGTGCCAGCAGCTTAGTGGCTAGCGGGACCTACGAGCAGTACTTC. Protein sequence: CASSLVASGTYEQYF.

The V gene is TRBV11-2, the J gene TRBJ2-7, with a possible D match to TRBD2 (6 bases). V lost 8 bases and J 0 bases, leaving 11 bases between the germline ends. Germline V gene data show CDR1 as SGHAT and CDR2 as FQNNGV. The CDR3 spans 13 residues. The CDR3, as DNA: TGTGCCAGCGCGCTAGCGACCTCCTACGAGCAGTACTTC. Residues: CASALATSYEQYF.

CDR3 in amino acids: CASSEAQAGVVTGELFF. In nucleotides, the CDR3 is TGTGCCAGCAGTGAAGCGCAGGCAGGGGTGGTCACCGGGGAGCTGTTTTTT. The genes are TRBV2 and TRBJ2-2; the D gene is possibly TRBD1 (6 bases). Germline assignment: CDR1 SNHLY and CDR2 FYNNEI. This CDR3 has 17 amino acids. The V end lost 0 bases, the J end lost 4 bases, and 15 bases lay between the germline ends.

The chain is built from TRBV6-5 and TRBJ1-2; tentatively, D is TRBD1 (5 bases). The CDR3 loop spans 15 amino acids. Germline CDR1 reads MNHEY; CDR2 reads SVGAGI. Trimming took off 0 bases at V and 4 bases at J, with 12 bases between the two ends. The CDR3 region has the DNA TGTGCCAGCAGTTACTCCGGGGGGTCGGGCTATGGCTACACCTTC. It translates to CASSYSGGSGYGYTF.

This clonotype was observed once. The V call is TRBV7-2, the J call TRBJ1-5, with TRBD1 matching over 8 bases. Losses at the gene ends were 3 bases for V and 6 bases for J; bases not matched to a gene: 1. CDR3 length: 13 residues. Germline CDR1 SGHTA, CDR2 FQGNSA. CDR3 nucleotide sequence: TGTGCCAGCAGCTTGACAGGGGTTCAGCCCCAGCATTTT. This encodes CASSLTGVQPQHF.

The rearrangement uses TRBV30 and TRBJ2-3; perhaps TRBD2 as D (5 bases). Germline lookup yields CDR1 GTSNPN and CDR2 SVGIG (reference sequence). The CDR3 runs 13 residues. Deletions cut 4 bases from V and 2 bases from J, with 10 bases between. The CDR3 loop reads CAWTVGATDTQYF. For the CDR3, the DNA is TGTGCCTGGACGGTGGGAGCCACAGATACGCAGTATTTT.

The chain carries TRBV15 and TRBJ2-1; possible D gene TRBD2, 7 bases. Germline V gene lookup returns CDR1 LNHNV and CDR2 YYDKDF (reference sequence). The CDR3 totals 14 residues. Between the trimmed V and J ends, which lost 5 bases and 6 bases, there was a span of 14 bases. CDR3 DNA: TGTGCCACCAGCCGGGGGGCGGGCGGCAATGAGCAGTTCTTC. It encodes CATSRGAGGNEQFF. Supplemented by reference TRBV15 and TRBJ2-1, the full variable domain reads DAMVIQNPRYQVTQFGKPVTLSCSQTLNHNVMYWYQQKSSQAPKLLFHYYDKDFNNEADTPDNFQSRRPNTSFCFLDIRSPGLGDTAMYLCATSRGAGGNEQFFGPGTRLTVL.

The chain joins TRBV19 to TRBJ1-5; D is unclear. The CDR3 covers 13 residues. The germline V gene has CDR1 LNHDA and CDR2 SQIVND (reference sequence). The V gene lost 4 bases and the J gene lost 6 bases, with 10 bases spanning the gap. In DNA, the CDR3 is TGTGCCAGTAGTAACCCGTGGAGTCAGCCCCAGCATTTT. It encodes CASSNPWSQPQHF.

This clonotype was recorded once. J is TRBJ1-2 and V is TRBV28; no firm D call. The V end lost 0 bases, the J end lost 4 bases, and 9 bases lay between the germline ends. Germline CDR1 is MDHEN and CDR2 is SYDVKM. The CDR3 extends over 14 amino acids. The CDR3 loop reads CASSLWAASYGYTF. CDR3 DNA sequence: TGTGCCAGCAGTTTATGGGCTGCCAGCTATGGCTACACCTTC.

The rearrangement links TRBV11-3 to TRBJ1-1, with 7 bases lining up with TRBD1. V lost 5 bases and J lost 1; bases outside the gene matches: 4. CDR3 length: 14 residues. Germline lookup yields CDR1 SGHNT and CDR2 YENEEA. The chain's CDR3 is CASSRRGPNTEAFF. CDR3 coding DNA: TGTGCCAGCAGCCGAAGGGGGCCGAACACTGAAGCTTTCTTT. The full variable domain, its missing parts supplied by reference TRBV11-3 and TRBJ1-1, is EAGVVQSPRYKIIEKKQPVAFWCNPISGHNTLYWYLQNLGQGPELLIRYENEEAVDDSQLPKDRFSAERLKGVDSTLKIQPAELGDSAVYLCASSRRGPNTEAFFGQGTRLTVV.

This chain joins TRBV5-5 and TRBJ2-5; D possibly corresponds to TRBD1 (6 bases). The CDR3 length is 14 residues. CDR1 and CDR2 (germline): SGHKS, YYEKEE (reference sequence). The V and J ends lost 0 bases and 2 bases respectively, with 8 bases between them. The CDR3 is CASSLEQGQETQYF. DNA for the CDR3: TGTGCCAGCAGCTTGGAGCAGGGGCAAGAGACCCAGTACTTC.

The chain couples TRBV6-2 or TRBV6-3 to TRBJ1-2; possibly TRBD1 for D (6 bases). Per germline, CDR1 MNHEY and CDR2 SVGEGT. V dropped 7 bases and J dropped 1 base, with 16 bases sitting between them. The CDR3 spans 15 residues. This chain's CDR3 is CASTRMGAGNYGYTF. CDR3 nucleotides: TGTGCCAGCACCCGGATGGGGGCGGGTAACTATGGCTACACCTTC.

The chain is built from TRBV27 and TRBJ1-1, with a weak D call TRBD1 (5 bases). The germline V gene has CDR1 MNHEY and CDR2 SMNVEV (reference sequence). V lost 7 bases, J lost 4 bases, and 16 bases lay in between. CDR3 length equals 14 residues. The CDR3 DNA sequence: TGTGCCAGCATGCGGGGGTCGGGGCCCACTGAAGCTTTCTTT. Its translation is CASMRGSGPTEAFF.

This clonotype was counted between two and nine times. The V gene is TRBV21-1, the J gene TRBJ1-6. TRBV21-1 has pseudogene status. The CDR3 has 18 residues. CDR3 in amino acids: CASSKASGKSSYNSPLHF. Written as DNA, the CDR3 is TGTGCCAGCAGCAAAGCGTCGGGCAAGAGCTCCTATAATTCACCCCTCCACTTT.